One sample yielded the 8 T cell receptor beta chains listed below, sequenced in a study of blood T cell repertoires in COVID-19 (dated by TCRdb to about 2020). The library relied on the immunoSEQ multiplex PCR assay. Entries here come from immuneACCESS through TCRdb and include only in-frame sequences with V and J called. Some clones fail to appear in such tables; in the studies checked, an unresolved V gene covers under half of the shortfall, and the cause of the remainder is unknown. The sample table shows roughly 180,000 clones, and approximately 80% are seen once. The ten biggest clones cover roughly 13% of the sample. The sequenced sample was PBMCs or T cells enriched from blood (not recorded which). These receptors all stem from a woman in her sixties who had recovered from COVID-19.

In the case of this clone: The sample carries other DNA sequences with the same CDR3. The CDR3: CSARGGNEQFF. CDR3 bases: TGCAGTGCTAGAGGAGGTAATGAGCAGTTCTTC. The V and J genes are TRBV20-1 and TRBJ2-1; D is undetermined. CDR3 length: 11 amino acids. Trimming removed 1 base at V and 7 bases at J, with 5 bases between. Germline assignment: CDR1 DFQATT and CDR2 SNEGSKA (reference sequence).

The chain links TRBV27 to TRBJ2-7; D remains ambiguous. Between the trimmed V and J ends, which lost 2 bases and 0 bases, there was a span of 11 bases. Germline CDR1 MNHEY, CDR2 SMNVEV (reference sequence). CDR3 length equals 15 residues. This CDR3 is CASSLRPQSSYEQYF. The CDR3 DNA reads TGTGCCAGCAGTTTAAGGCCACAGAGCTCCTACGAGCAGTACTTC.

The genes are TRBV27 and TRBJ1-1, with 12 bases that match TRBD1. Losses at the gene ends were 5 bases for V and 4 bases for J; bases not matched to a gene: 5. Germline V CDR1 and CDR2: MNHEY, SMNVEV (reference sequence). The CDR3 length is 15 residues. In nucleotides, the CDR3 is TGTGCCAGCAGTCCCGGGACAGGGGGCACCACTGAAGCTTTCTTT. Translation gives CASSPGTGGTTEAFF.

The CDR3 coding sequence is TGTGCCAGTAGTATCGGGTCCATGCAGCCCCAGCATTTT. Its protein is CASSIGSMQPQHF. The V call is TRBV19, the J call TRBJ1-5; D uncertain. The V end lost 3 bases, the J end lost 7 bases, and 10 bases lay between the germline ends. This CDR3 is 13 amino acids long. Germline V gene data show CDR1 as LNHDA and CDR2 as SQIVND (reference sequence).

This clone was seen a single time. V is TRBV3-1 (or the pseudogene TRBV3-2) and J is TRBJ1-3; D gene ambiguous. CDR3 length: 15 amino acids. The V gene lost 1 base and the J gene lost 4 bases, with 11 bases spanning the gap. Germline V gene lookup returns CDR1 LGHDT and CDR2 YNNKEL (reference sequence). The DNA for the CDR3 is TGTGCCAGCAGCCAAGCGGGGATGGGAGGAAACACCATATATTTT. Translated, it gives CASSQAGMGGNTIYF.

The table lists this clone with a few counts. As DNA, the CDR3 is TGCAGTGCTAGTTCTGGGGGCAGGTACGAGCAGTACTTC. As protein: CSASSGGRYEQYF. The rearrangement uses TRBV20-1 and TRBJ2-7; D might be TRBD1 (6 bases). Germline CDR1 and CDR2: DFQATT and SNEGSKA (reference sequence). This CDR3 is 13 amino acids long. Trimming left V 3 bases short and J 4 bases short, with 13 bases between.

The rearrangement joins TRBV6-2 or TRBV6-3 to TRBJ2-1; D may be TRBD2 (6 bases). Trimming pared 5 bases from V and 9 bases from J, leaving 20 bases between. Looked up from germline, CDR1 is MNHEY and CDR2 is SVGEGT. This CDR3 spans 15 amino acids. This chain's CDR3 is CASSTGGQGSGEQFF. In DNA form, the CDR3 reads TGTGCCAGCAGTACGGGTGGGCAGGGTAGCGGTGAGCAGTTCTTC.

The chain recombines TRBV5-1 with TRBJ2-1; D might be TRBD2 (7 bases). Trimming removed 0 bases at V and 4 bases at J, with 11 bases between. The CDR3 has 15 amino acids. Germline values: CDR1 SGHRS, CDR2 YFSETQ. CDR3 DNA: TGCGCCAGCAGCTTGGGCGGGGGCCAATACAATGAGCAGTTCTTC. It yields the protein CASSLGGGQYNEQFF.